The 24 T cell receptor beta chains listed next were all sequenced from one sample in a study of early T cells in non-severe SARS-CoV-2 infection. TCRdb called the 5' RACE reads again in MiXCR, with one record for every CDR3 protein. Among 65,000 to 75,000 distinct CDR3 sequences, roughly 4.6% were seen once, and the ten largest hold roughly 3.9%. Source: whole blood, taken at baseline. These receptors were collected from an adult who was a healthcare worker with PCR-confirmed SARS-CoV-2 infection or an uninfected control (not recorded which). The donor label of this sample is uncertain.

This clonotype was seen only a few times. This chain uses TRBV3-1 with TRBJ2-2; D remains ambiguous. V dropped 0 bases and J dropped 4 bases, with 9 bases sitting between them. The CDR3 spans 15 residues. The germline V gene encodes CDR1 LGHDT and CDR2 YNNKEL (reference sequence). The CDR3 loop reads CASSQDWSGTGELFF. The CDR3, as DNA: TGTGCCAGCAGCCAAGATTGGTCGGGCACCGGGGAGCTGTTTTTT.

This clonotype was recorded many times. The chain recombines TRBV20-1 with TRBJ1-4; 8 bases fit TRBD1. The CDR3 is 14 amino acids. Trimming took 3 bases from V and 8 from J; bases not matched to a gene: 8. CDR1 DFQATT and CDR2 SNEGSKA come from the germline V gene (reference sequence). The CDR3 DNA sequence: TGCAGTGCTAGCCTCGCAGGGGGCAAAGAAAAACTGTTTTTT. This sequence encodes CSASLAGGKEKLFF.

This clonotype was observed many times. This chain links TRBV20-1 with TRBJ1-4; D gene unclear. The V and J ends lost 6 bases and 6 bases respectively, with 8 bases between them. The CDR3 is 11 amino acids. CDR1 and CDR2 from the germline V gene are DFQATT and SNEGSKA (reference sequence). CDR3 in amino acids: CSASPHEKLFF. The CDR3 bases are TGCAGTGCCTCCCCTCATGAAAAACTGTTTTTT.

This clonotype was recorded many times. The V call is TRBV29-1, the J call TRBJ2-1; 11 bases fit TRBD1. J lost 7 bases, V lost 5 bases, and 13 bases had no gene match. This CDR3 spans 16 amino acids. In germline, CDR1 is SQVTM, CDR2 ANQGSEA. CDR3 region: CSVRTGGPFVGNEQFF. In DNA, the CDR3 is TGCAGCGTTCGGACAGGGGGCCCTTTTGTCGGAAATGAGCAGTTCTTC.

Only a few counts were recorded for this clonotype. This chain links TRBV28 with TRBJ1-2; D is perhaps TRBD1 (6 bases). This CDR3 is built from 13 residues. The germline V gene encodes CDR1 MDHEN and CDR2 SYDVKM. V dropped 5 bases and J dropped 7 bases, with 14 bases sitting between them. The CDR3 reads CASSLLGGLGYTF. In DNA form, the CDR3 reads TGTGCCAGCAGTCTGCTGGGGGGGCTTGGCTACACCTTC.

The V and J genes are TRBV6-5 and TRBJ2-1; 8 bases fit TRBD1. The CDR3 totals 15 residues. Germline CDR1 MNHEY, CDR2 SVGAGI. With V trimmed by 6 bases and J by 6 bases, 10 bases remained unmatched. CDR3 bases: TGTGCCAGCAGCTCGGACAGGGCTCGGGTCAATGAGCAGTTCTTC. Its protein is CASSSDRARVNEQFF.

This clonotype came up many times. This chain links TRBV10-2 with TRBJ2-7; weak D call: TRBD1 (5 bases). Trimming stripped 3 bases from V and 4 bases from J, with 13 bases between. The length of the CDR3 is 14 residues. Germline values: CDR1 WSHSY, CDR2 SAAADI. The CDR3 bases are TGCGCCAGCAGTGATCCAGGGCCCCCATACGAGCAGTACTTC. Encoded protein: CASSDPGPPYEQYF.

This clonotype was seen many times. The CDR3, as DNA: TGCAGTGCTAGAGATCGGCAGGGCAGTGGCTACACCTTC. Translation: CSARDRQGSGYTF. The chain uses TRBV20-1 and TRBJ1-2; a weak D match, TRBD1 (5 bases). This CDR3 comprises 13 residues. The germline V gene encodes CDR1 DFQATT and CDR2 SNEGSKA (reference sequence). Trimming pared 0 bases from V and 7 bases from J, leaving 12 bases between.

This rearrangement joins TRBV6-2 or TRBV6-3 to TRBJ1-5; D is possibly TRBD1 (5 bases). Germline lookup yields CDR1 MNHEY and CDR2 SVGEGT. Trimming left V 0 bases short and J 3 bases short, with 6 bases between. CDR3 length equals 14 residues. The CDR3 here is CASSYSTANQPQHF. The DNA of the CDR3 is TGTGCCAGCAGTTACTCGACAGCCAATCAGCCCCAGCATTTT.

This clonotype was recorded many times. The chain joins TRBV7-2 to TRBJ2-5, with D possibly being TRBD1 or TRBD2 (6 bases each). The germline V gene has CDR1 SGHTA and CDR2 FQGNSA. CDR3 length: 13 residues. With 5 bases removed from V and 2 bases from J, the gap between germline ends came to 9 bases. CDR3 coding DNA: TGTGCCAGCAGCCGAGGGGGGCAAGAGACCCAGTACTTC. Translated: CASSRGGQETQYF.

This clonotype was found a few times. The V and J genes are TRBV7-2 and TRBJ2-7; D remains unclear. CDR1 is SGHTA, CDR2 FQGNSA, per germline. The CDR3 runs 12 residues. V lost 4 bases and J 7 bases, leaving 11 bases between the germline ends. Here the CDR3 DNA reads TGTGCCAGCAGCTCACCAAATGGAGAGCAGTACTTC. Amino acid sequence: CASSSPNGEQYF.

V and J are TRBV3-1 and TRBJ2-1; TRBD2 matches at 10 bases. V lost 4 bases and J lost 7; bases outside the gene matches: 7. From germline, CDR1 is LGHDT and CDR2 YNNKEL (reference sequence). This CDR3 spans 15 amino acids. The CDR3 here is CASSPQGLARNEQFF. The CDR3 nucleotides read TGTGCCAGCAGCCCACAGGGACTAGCGAGAAATGAGCAGTTCTTC.

In this sample, this clonotype turned up many times. The J gene is TRBJ2-2, the V gene TRBV7-2; possible D gene TRBD2, 7 bases. This CDR3 region has 17 residues. With 2 bases removed from V and 4 bases from J, the gap between germline ends came to 17 bases. Germline V lookup: CDR1 SGHTA, CDR2 FQGNSA. The CDR3 nucleotides read TGTGCCAGCAGCTTAAACGCTGCGGGGGCTAGCACCGGGGAGCTGTTTTTT. It translates to CASSLNAAGASTGELFF. The full variable domain, completed using reference TRBV7-2 and TRBJ2-2, is GAGVSQSPSNKVTEKGKDVELRCDPISGHTALYWYRQSLGQGLEFLIYFQGNSAPDKSGLPSDRFSAERTGGSVSTLTIQRTQQEDSAVYLCASSLNAAGASTGELFFGEGSRLTVL.

This clonotype was seen more than once but under ten times. The chain has TRBV6-2 or TRBV6-3 and TRBJ2-1; possibly TRBD2 for D (5 bases). The germline V gene encodes CDR1 MNHEY and CDR2 SVGEGT. The CDR3 totals 15 residues. V was cut by 6 bases and J by 4 bases, with 16 bases left in between. In DNA, the CDR3 is TGTGCCAGCAGCTCGGGGTGGGTAGGATACAATGAGCAGTTCTTC. Encoded protein: CASSSGWVGYNEQFF.

This clonotype occurred many times. The chain employs TRBV29-1 and TRBJ1-5; 8 bases agree with TRBD1. CDR3 length: 14 residues. With 6 bases clipped from V and 1 base from J, the junction kept 5 bases outside the gene matches. Germline values: CDR1 SQVTM, CDR2 ANQGSEA. The chain's CDR3 is CSVGTGESNQPQHF. Written as DNA, the CDR3 is TGCAGCGTGGGGACAGGCGAGAGCAATCAGCCCCAGCATTTT.

A few counts support this clonotype. V gene TRBV7-6 combines with J gene TRBJ2-3, with 11 bases matching TRBD2. Germline trimming cut 3 bases from V and 4 bases from J; bases unmatched to any gene: 9. Germline V CDR1 and CDR2: SGHVS, FNYEAQ. This CDR3 has 17 amino acids. The CDR3 DNA reads TGTGCCAGCAGCTTGATGACTAGCGGGGTCGACCCAGATACGCAGTATTTT. Its protein product is CASSLMTSGVDPDTQYF.

This clonotype has at least ten counts. The DNA for the CDR3 is TGTGCCAGCAGTTACGGGACAGCAATCTATAATTCACCCCTCCACTTT. Its protein is CASSYGTAIYNSPLHF. J is TRBJ1-6 and V is TRBV6-5, with 7 bases matching TRBD1. The CDR3 has 16 amino acids. Germline CDR1 and CDR2: MNHEY and SVGAGI. Trimming removed 2 bases from V and 3 bases from J; junction bases left unmatched: 4.

This clonotype was seen ten or more times. The CDR3 DNA sequence: TGTGCCAACTCACTAACAGGCACTACGAACACCGGGGAGCTGTTTTTT. It yields the protein CANSLTGTTNTGELFF. This sequence joins TRBV10-3 and TRBJ2-2; weak D call: TRBD1 (5 bases). Germline CDR1 and CDR2: ENHRY and SYGVKD. The CDR3 sequence is 16 residues long. The V gene lost 10 bases and the J gene lost 0 bases, with 18 bases spanning the gap.

The table lists this clonotype with a few counts. The chain is built from TRBV4-1 and TRBJ1-5; D possibly corresponds to TRBD1 (5 bases). Germline V lookup: CDR1 MGHRA, CDR2 YSYEKL. V lost 0 bases and J 6 bases, leaving 27 bases between the germline ends. This CDR3 is built from 20 residues. CDR3: CASSQESRRQGIFKGQPQHF. CDR3 in DNA: TGCGCCAGCAGCCAAGAAAGTCGCCGGCAGGGAATTTTTAAGGGTCAGCCCCAGCATTTT.

This clonotype was found a few times. The chain recombines TRBV6-6 with TRBJ2-3; 9 bases align to TRBD1. Germline values: CDR1 MNHNY, CDR2 SVGAGI (reference sequence). With 6 bases clipped from V and 4 bases from J, the junction kept 2 bases outside the gene matches. The CDR3 consists of 13 residues. The DNA of the CDR3 is TGTGCCAGCAGCGGACAGGGGCCAGATACGCAGTATTTT. Its protein product is CASSGQGPDTQYF.

This clonotype was counted between two and nine times. The chain links TRBV30 to TRBJ2-2, with 8 bases identical to TRBD1. The CDR3 is 13 amino acids. Germline CDR1 GTSNPN, CDR2 SVGIG (reference sequence). Trimming at V came to 5 bases and at J to 4 bases, leaving 3 bases not matched to a gene. CDR3 in DNA: TGTGCCTGGGACAGGGGTCCCACCGGGGAGCTGTTTTTT. This sequence encodes CAWDRGPTGELFF. The complete variable domain, with remaining parts taken from reference TRBV30 and TRBJ2-2, reads SQTIHQWPATLVQPVGSPLSLECTVEGTSNPNLYWYRQAAGRGLQLLFYSVGIGQISSEVPQNLSASRPQDRQFILSSKKLLLSDSGFYLCAWDRGPTGELFFGEGSRLTVL.

This clonotype showed up many times. The V gene is TRBV5-8, the J gene TRBJ2-1, with D perhaps TRBD1 or TRBD2 (5 bases each). Trimming left V 3 bases short and J 2 bases short, with 12 bases between. CDR3 length: 15 residues. Germline lookup yields CDR1 SGHTS and CDR2 YDEGEE. The CDR3 loop reads CASSSGTRTYNEQFF. Written as DNA, the CDR3 is TGTGCCAGCAGCTCCGGGACCAGAACCTACAATGAGCAGTTCTTC.

The sample holds a few counts of this clonotype. The chain links TRBV28 to TRBJ1-6; D may be TRBD1 (6 bases). V lost 3 bases, J lost 3 bases, and 6 bases lay in between. CDR1 is MDHEN and CDR2 is SYDVKM in the germline V gene. The CDR3 is 14 amino acids. The CDR3 sequence: CASSLTGYNSPLHF. The CDR3 DNA reads TGTGCCAGCAGTTTGACAGGCTATAATTCACCCCTCCACTTT.

Ten or more counts support this clonotype. The genes are TRBV7-2 and TRBJ1-5; D is uncertain. Trimming cost V 3 bases and J 7 bases, with 13 bases left between them. CDR1 is SGHTA and CDR2 is FQGNSA in the germline V gene. This CDR3 has 14 residues. CDR3 protein: CASSLAGSRQPQHF. The CDR3 DNA follows: TGTGCCAGCAGCTTGGCGGGGTCTCGGCAGCCCCAGCATTTT.